This T cell receptor beta chain was captured in a study of T cell changes during pregnancy in multiple sclerosis. Only in-frame clones appear in the TCRdb table, and some are missing; sequencing was by immunoSEQ multiplex PCR. The sample yields some 55,000 clones, about 86% seen once. This CDR3 is built from 16 residues. Germline CDR1 and CDR2: SGDLS and YYNGEE. V lost 0 bases and J 5 bases, leaving 14 bases between the germline ends. This clone was seen a few times. The sequence was obtained from a human donor whose cells served as feeder cells for cultures in a pregnancy study. Sequences were obtained from peripheral blood from another person, used as feeder cells. The chain has TRBV9 and TRBJ2-2; D is undetermined. CDR3 DNA: TGTGCCAGCAGCGTAGGAGCCGACGCGAGGACCGGGGAGCTGTTTTTT. Amino acid sequence: CASSVGADARTGELFF. The variable domain in full, with the rest retrieved from reference TRBV9 and TRBJ2-2, is DSGVTQTPKHLITATGQRVTLRCSPRSGDLSVYWYQQSLDQGLQFLIQYYNGEERAKGNILERFSAQQFPDLHSELNLSSLELGDSALYFCASSVGADARTGELFFGEGSRLTVL.